These T cell receptor beta chains were read from a single sample in a study of shared clonotypes between healthy human individuals. Using immunoSEQ multiplex PCR, the repertoire was profiled, and TCRdb retains in-frame clones only, with some absent. Seen here are some 1.5 million clones, approximately 96% observed once, and the top ten hold roughly 1.2%. Sequenced: naive CD4+ T cells sorted from blood. The receptors come from a man younger than 40 in good health. The conserved cysteine and the conserved F or W are not part of the CDR3 here. Fields, in order: V gene, J gene, CDR3 protein.

>TRBV9|TRBJ2-1
ASSAGTGFLDEQF
>TRBV28|TRBJ1-5
ASSTYSNQPQH
>TRBV15|TRBJ1-5
ATSRGGSNQPQH
>TRBV5-1|TRBJ2-5
ASSPSYQETQY
>TRBV28|TRBJ1-1
ASSLPGPLNTEAF
>TRBV6-1|TRBJ2-2
ASRPPPFRTGELF
>TRBV7-8|TRBJ2-7
ASSRRDSGGGEQY
>TRBV18|TRBJ2-7
ASHPTGTSYEQY
>TRBV28|TRBJ1-5
ASSPHLGGGDQPQH
>TRBV18|TRBJ2-1
ASSPELASNEQF
>TRBV2|TRBJ1-3
ASRGGRGSGNTIY
>TRBV27|TRBJ2-7
ASSLGTASYEQY
>TRBV7-9|TRBJ2-2
ASSWDERTGELF
>TRBV29-1|TRBJ2-1
SASGDGSSYNEQF
>TRBV23-1|TRBJ2-2
ASSQSLAGLAGGLNTGELF
>TRBV5-1|TRBJ2-7
ASRDSGSSYEQY
>TRBV21-1|TRBJ2-2
ASSKLDRGNHTGELF
>TRBV4-3|TRBJ2-7
ASSPGGTSGRGAYEQY
>TRBV28|TRBJ2-3
ASWGDRVRTDTQY
>TRBV19|TRBJ2-3
ASSIGSWQSQY